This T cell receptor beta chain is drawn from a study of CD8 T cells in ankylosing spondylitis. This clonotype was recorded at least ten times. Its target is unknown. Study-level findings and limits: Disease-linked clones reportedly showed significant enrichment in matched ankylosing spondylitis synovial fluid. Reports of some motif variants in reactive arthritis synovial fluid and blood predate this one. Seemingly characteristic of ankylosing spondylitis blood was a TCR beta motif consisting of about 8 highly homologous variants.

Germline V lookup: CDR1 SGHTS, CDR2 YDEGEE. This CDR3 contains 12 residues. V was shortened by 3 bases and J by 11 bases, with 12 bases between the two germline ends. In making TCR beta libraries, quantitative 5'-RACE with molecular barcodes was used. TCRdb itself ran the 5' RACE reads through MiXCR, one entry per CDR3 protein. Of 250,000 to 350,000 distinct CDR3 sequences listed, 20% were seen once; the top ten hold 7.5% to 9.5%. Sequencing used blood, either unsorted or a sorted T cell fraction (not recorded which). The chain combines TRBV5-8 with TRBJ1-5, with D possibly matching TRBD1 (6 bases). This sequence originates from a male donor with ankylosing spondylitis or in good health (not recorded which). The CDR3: CASSSQGGAQHF. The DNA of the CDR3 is TGTGCCAGCAGCTCCCAAGGGGGAGCCCAGCATTTT.